This TCR delta chain was captured by sequencing in a study of gammadelta T cells in human blood. TCRdb re-called the RT-PCR reads using CATT. This sample has some 280 delta-chain clones, with roughly 44% found just once. CDR3 length: 24 amino acids. J lost 0 bases, V lost 2 bases, and 29 bases had no gene match. Germline CDR1 TSWWSYY, CDR2 QGS. By share, this clone counts as hyperexpanded. The sample has other DNA sequences that encode this CDR3 too. Material: non-Vgamma9Vdelta2 gamma-delta T cells from cord blood. This rearrangement joins TRDV1 to TRDJ1; 8 nucleotides align to TRDD3. This clonotype was sampled from a newborn. The CDR3 nucleotides read TGTGCTCTTGGGGAAGGTTCCCAGCCCCGGGGGGATATATGTAAAAAGGGGGACACCGATAAACTCATCTTT. It specifies CALGEGSQPRGDICKKGDTDKLIF.